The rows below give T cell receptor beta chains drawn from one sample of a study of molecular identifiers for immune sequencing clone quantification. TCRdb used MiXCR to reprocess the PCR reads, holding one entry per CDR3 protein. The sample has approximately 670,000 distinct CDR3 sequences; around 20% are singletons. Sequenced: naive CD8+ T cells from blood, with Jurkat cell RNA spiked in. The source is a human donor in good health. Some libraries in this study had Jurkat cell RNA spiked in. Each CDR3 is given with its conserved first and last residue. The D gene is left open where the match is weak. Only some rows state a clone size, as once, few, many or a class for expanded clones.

cdr3_nt: TGTGCCAGCAGTTTACTGACAGGGACCACAGATACGCAGTATTTT
cdr3_aa: CASSLLTGTTDTQYF
clone_size: -
v_call: TRBV12-3/TRBV12-4
d_call: TRBD1
j_call: TRBJ2-3

cdr3_nt: TGTGCCAGCAGCGTAGTCGTAGCGGGACCGACGGATGAGCAGTTCTTC
cdr3_aa: CASSVVVAGPTDEQFF
clone_size: few
v_call: TRBV9
d_call: TRBD2
j_call: TRBJ2-1

cdr3_nt: TGTGCCAGCAGTTACTCGGGGTTAGATGGCTACACCTTC
cdr3_aa: CASSYSGLDGYTF
clone_size: -
v_call: TRBV6-5
d_call: -
j_call: TRBJ1-2

cdr3_nt: TGTGCCAGCAGTAGAGGACAGGAAAGCTATGGCTACACCTTC
cdr3_aa: CASSRGQESYGYTF
clone_size: many
v_call: TRBV6-1
d_call: TRBD1
j_call: TRBJ1-2

cdr3_nt: TGCGCCAGCAGCATGGACAGGATGGGCTACGAGCAGTACTTC
cdr3_aa: CASSMDRMGYEQYF
clone_size: -
v_call: TRBV5-1
d_call: TRBD1
j_call: TRBJ2-7

cdr3_nt: TGCAGTGCTAGATGGGGGGACAGAATCTACGAGCAGTACTTC
cdr3_aa: CSARWGDRIYEQYF
clone_size: -
v_call: TRBV20-1
d_call: -
j_call: TRBJ2-7

cdr3_nt: TGTGCCAGCGCAGCACCTTCACCGGGGACCCAGTACTTC
cdr3_aa: CASAAPSPGTQYF
clone_size: few
v_call: TRBV3-1
d_call: -
j_call: TRBJ2-5

cdr3_nt: TGTGCCAGCAGCCGGCCTACAGGGGTTCGGTTCCAAGAGACCCAGTACTTC
cdr3_aa: CASSRPTGVRFQETQYF
clone_size: many
v_call: TRBV5-6
d_call: TRBD1
j_call: TRBJ2-5

cdr3_nt: TGCGCCAGCAGCCAAAGACAGGGTGAGGCCTACGAGCAGTACTTC
cdr3_aa: CASSQRQGEAYEQYF
clone_size: few
v_call: TRBV4-1
d_call: TRBD1
j_call: TRBJ2-7

cdr3_nt: TGTGCCAGCAGGTACCTAGCGGGAGTCGACGAGCAGTACTTC
cdr3_aa: CASRYLAGVDEQYF
clone_size: -
v_call: TRBV28
d_call: TRBD2
j_call: TRBJ2-7

cdr3_nt: TGCGCCAGCAGCCCCAGGGACAGTCAAACCTATGGCTACACCTTC
cdr3_aa: CASSPRDSQTYGYTF
clone_size: many
v_call: TRBV4-1
d_call: TRBD1
j_call: TRBJ1-2

cdr3_nt: TGTGCCAGCAGTTTATCGAAAGGGACAGTCGTAGAGACCCAGTACTTC
cdr3_aa: CASSLSKGTVVETQYF
clone_size: few
v_call: TRBV27
d_call: TRBD1
j_call: TRBJ2-5

cdr3_nt: TGCAGCGTTGAAGATGTGGAGAACACTGAAGCTTTCTTT
cdr3_aa: CSVEDVENTEAFF
clone_size: many
v_call: TRBV29-1
d_call: -
j_call: TRBJ1-1

cdr3_nt: TGTGCCAGCAGTTTAATTGGGGGGATGCTGTTTTTT
cdr3_aa: CASSLIGGMLFF
clone_size: -
v_call: TRBV27
d_call: -
j_call: TRBJ1-4

cdr3_nt: TGTGCCAGCAGGGGAGACGGGACGCTTGGCTGCACCTTC
cdr3_aa: CASRGDGTLGCTF
clone_size: -
v_call: TRBV5-4
d_call: -
j_call: TRBJ1-2

cdr3_nt: TGCGCCAGCAGCCAAGACCCAGGACAGTTCTACACTGAAGCTTTCTTT
cdr3_aa: CASSQDPGQFYTEAFF
clone_size: many
v_call: TRBV4-1
d_call: -
j_call: TRBJ1-1

cdr3_nt: TGTGCCAGCAGCTTGGGGGCAGGGGCGGGTAATCAGCCCCAGCATTTT
cdr3_aa: CASSLGAGAGNQPQHF
clone_size: many
v_call: TRBV5-8
d_call: -
j_call: TRBJ1-5

cdr3_nt: TGTGCCAGCAGGATCGGGGGGGAGTCCCCCGGGGAGCTGTTTTTT
cdr3_aa: CASRIGGESPGELFF
clone_size: few
v_call: TRBV12-3/TRBV12-4
d_call: TRBD2
j_call: TRBJ2-2

cdr3_nt: TGTGCCAGCAGTCCAACCCAGGGGGCGCATGGGGCCAACGTCCTGACTTTC
cdr3_aa: CASSPTQGAHGANVLTF
clone_size: many
v_call: TRBV27
d_call: TRBD1
j_call: TRBJ2-6

cdr3_nt: TGCAGTGCTAGAGATTCTAGCGGGGCTTCCTACGAGCAGTACTTC
cdr3_aa: CSARDSSGASYEQYF
clone_size: many
v_call: TRBV20-1
d_call: TRBD2
j_call: TRBJ2-7

cdr3_nt: TGTGCCAGCAGTCCGCGTTGGGGGGCTGTGAACTATGGCTACACCTTC
cdr3_aa: CASSPRWGAVNYGYTF
clone_size: few
v_call: TRBV28
d_call: -
j_call: TRBJ1-2

cdr3_nt: TGCCCCCTTGGGTCCGGCGGGGCCCAAGAGACCCAGTACTTC
cdr3_aa: CPLGSGGAQETQYF
clone_size: many
v_call: TRBV23-1
d_call: -
j_call: TRBJ2-5

cdr3_nt: TGTGCCAGCAGTTACGGACAGGGCGGCGAGCAGTACTTC
cdr3_aa: CASSYGQGGEQYF
clone_size: many
v_call: TRBV6-5
d_call: TRBD1
j_call: TRBJ2-7

cdr3_nt: TGTGCCAGCAGTTTATCAGATTTCTCCTACAATGAGCAGTTCTTC
cdr3_aa: CASSLSDFSYNEQFF
clone_size: -
v_call: TRBV12-3/TRBV12-4
d_call: -
j_call: TRBJ2-1

cdr3_nt: TGTGCCAGCAGTGGCGAATACACAGATACGCAGTATTTT
cdr3_aa: CASSGEYTDTQYF
clone_size: many
v_call: TRBV6-2/TRBV6-3
d_call: -
j_call: TRBJ2-3

cdr3_nt: TGTGCCGGAGGCCATAATTCACCCCTCCACTTT
cdr3_aa: CAGGHNSPLHF
clone_size: -
v_call: TRBV30
d_call: -
j_call: TRBJ1-6

cdr3_nt: TGTGCCAGCAGTTACTCGAACAGAGAAATGGAGACCCAGTACTTC
cdr3_aa: CASSYSNREMETQYF
clone_size: -
v_call: TRBV6-5
d_call: -
j_call: TRBJ2-5

cdr3_nt: TGTGCCAGCAGCTTCGGACAGCAGGGCGAGCAGTACTTC
cdr3_aa: CASSFGQQGEQYF
clone_size: many
v_call: TRBV11-2
d_call: -
j_call: TRBJ2-7

cdr3_nt: TGCAGTGCTACCGGGACAGCGAGCTCCTATAATTCACCCCTCCACTTT
cdr3_aa: CSATGTASSYNSPLHF
clone_size: many
v_call: TRBV20-1
d_call: TRBD1
j_call: TRBJ1-6

cdr3_nt: TGTGCCAGCAGCACCAACGGAGGTGCAACTAATGAAAAACTGTTTTTT
cdr3_aa: CASSTNGGATNEKLFF
clone_size: many
v_call: TRBV7-9
d_call: -
j_call: TRBJ1-4

cdr3_nt: TGTGCCAGCACCCCGGCTTTGGGGACAGGGGTTGGGGAGCAGTACTTC
cdr3_aa: CASTPALGTGVGEQYF
clone_size: few
v_call: TRBV7-9
d_call: TRBD1
j_call: TRBJ2-7

cdr3_nt: TGTGCCAGCAGCTTGACGGGGACAGGGTTTGGAGCTTTCTTT
cdr3_aa: CASSLTGTGFGAFF
clone_size: -
v_call: TRBV5-6
d_call: TRBD1
j_call: TRBJ1-1

cdr3_nt: TGTGCCAGCATACAGGGACTAGCGGGGGCTAGTAGCTCCTACAATGAGCAGTTCTTC
cdr3_aa: CASIQGLAGASSSYNEQFF
clone_size: -
v_call: TRBV2
d_call: TRBD2
j_call: TRBJ2-1

cdr3_nt: TGTGCCAGCAGTGAAGGGGCGCGGGCGGACGAGCAGTACTTC
cdr3_aa: CASSEGARADEQYF
clone_size: -
v_call: TRBV6-1
d_call: -
j_call: TRBJ2-7

cdr3_nt: TGTGCCAGCAGTTTGTCCCCAGTGTATTCACCCCTCCACTTT
cdr3_aa: CASSLSPVYSPLHF
clone_size: few
v_call: TRBV27
d_call: -
j_call: TRBJ1-6

cdr3_nt: TGTGCCAGCAGTGATAGCGGGAGGGCCCTTTTAGAGACCCAGTACTTC
cdr3_aa: CASSDSGRALLETQYF
clone_size: -
v_call: TRBV25-1
d_call: TRBD2
j_call: TRBJ2-5

cdr3_nt: TGTGCCAGTAGACAGGTTATCTATGGCTACACCTTC
cdr3_aa: CASRQVIYGYTF
clone_size: few
v_call: TRBV12-3/TRBV12-4
d_call: -
j_call: TRBJ1-2